The present T cell receptor (beta chain) was sequenced within a study of T cells in localized non-small cell lung cancer. General observations from the study: Because sequencing included only one region (of the tumor), heterogeneity remains possible.

The protocol was immunoSEQ multiplex PCR, while the TCRdb copy is restricted to in-frame clones and leaves out a portion. The repertoire holds 20,000 to 25,000 clones, 87% seen once, with less than 15% in the top ten. This CDR3 is built from 13 residues. Deletions cut 4 bases from V and 5 bases from J, with 12 bases between. Per the germline V gene, CDR1 is LNHDA and CDR2 is SQIVND (reference sequence). Concerning this clone itself: What it binds is not known.

The receptor comes from a man between 35 and 75 years old with stage II squamous cell lung carcinoma. This sample comprised PBMCs, obtained before any cancer treatment. The V gene is TRBV19, the J gene TRBJ2-7; D might be TRBD1 or TRBD2, each matching 5 bases. CDR3 sequence (DNA): TGTGCCAGTAGTAGGTTGGGGGATAACGAGCAGTACTTC. Protein: CASSRLGDNEQYF.